This record covers a single TCR beta chain. Its antigen is not known. This record comes from a study of response to subunit inactivated influenza vaccine. This CDR3 is 16 amino acids long. CDR1 LGHNA and CDR2 YSLEER come from the germline V gene. After removal of 0 bases from V and 3 bases from J, the junction contained 6 bases not matched to a gene. General observations from the study: Authors suggested seasonal influenza vaccinations each recruit few new T cells.

TCRdb used MiXCR to reprocess the RT-PCR reads, holding one entry per CDR3 protein. Here the sample spans hundreds of thousands of distinct CDR3 sequences, 16% being singletons. This receptor was taken from a man between 50 and 75 years old who received an inactivated influenza vaccine. V usage is TRBV4-3 and J usage is TRBJ1-1; 8 nucleotides line up with TRBD1. The starting material was CD4+ T cells sorted from PBMCs, obtained around 25 months after vaccination. CDR3 in DNA: TGCGCCAGCAGCCAAGATTTGACAGGGGAGGACACTGAAGCTTTCTTT. The encoded protein is CASSQDLTGEDTEAFF.